Following are 30 T cell receptor beta chains from one sample sequenced in a study of blood T cell repertoires in COVID-19. Only in-frame clones appear in the TCRdb table, and some are missing; sequencing was by immunoSEQ multiplex PCR. The table lists approximately 77,000 clones, 86% of them singletons. Sequenced material: peripheral blood. The receptors derive from a man aged 25-45 years with acute or convalescent COVID-19.

This clone has only one observation. The CDR3 protein is CASRVDLIASTEAFF. The CDR3 DNA is TGCGCCAGCAGAGTGGACTTAATTGCTAGCACTGAAGCTTTCTTT. V gene TRBV5-1 combines with J gene TRBJ1-1; D is ambiguous. Germline CDR1 SGHRS, CDR2 YFSETQ. Trimming removed 5 bases from V and 4 bases from J, with 18 bases in between. This CDR3 is 15 amino acids long.

The chain is built from TRBV5-4 and TRBJ2-7, with 9 bases identical to TRBD1. This CDR3 has 13 residues. Germline CDR1 and CDR2: SGHNT and YYREEE (reference sequence). V gave up 7 bases and J gave up 6 bases; unmatched junction bases: 8. CDR3 nucleotides: TGTGCCAGCTCACGCGGGACAGGGACCGAGCAGTACGTC. This sequence encodes CASSRGTGTEQYV.

This CDR3 is CASSPLRSNTEAFF. The CDR3 nucleotides read TGTGCCAGCTCACCTCTACGGTCGAACACTGAAGCTTTCTTT. V and J are TRBV18 and TRBJ1-1; D unresolved. CDR1 is KGHSH, CDR2 LQKENI, per germline. V lost 3 bases and J 1 base, leaving 9 bases between the germline ends. The CDR3 has 14 residues.

This chain uses TRBV5-4 with TRBJ2-3; unclear D gene. V lost 5 bases and J 1 base, leaving 11 bases between the germline ends. The CDR3 sequence is 14 residues long. Germline V gives CDR1 SGHNT, CDR2 YYREEE (reference sequence). The CDR3 loop is CASSFKSGTDTQYF. The CDR3 DNA is TGTGCCAGCAGTTTTAAGAGCGGCACAGATACGCAGTATTTT.

The chain recombines TRBV6-2 or TRBV6-3 with TRBJ1-2; 10 bases map to TRBD1. V was clipped by 2 bases and J by 6 bases; unmatched bases: 6. The CDR3 length is 15 residues. The V gene's germline CDR1 is MNHEY and CDR2 SVGEGT. The DNA for the CDR3 is TGTGCCAGCAGTTACCGGGACAGGGGAGTTGATGGCTACACCTTC. It yields the protein CASSYRDRGVDGYTF.

The chain recombines TRBV5-6 with TRBJ1-5; 9 bases are shared with TRBD1. V shed 4 bases, J shed 4 bases, and the junction held 6 bases outside the gene matches. The CDR3 contains 15 residues. Per the germline V gene, CDR1 is SGHDT and CDR2 is YYEEEE. The chain's CDR3 is CASSTGTGQNQPQHF. DNA of the CDR3: TGTGCCAGCAGCACAGGGACAGGGCAAAATCAGCCCCAGCATTTT.

The rearrangement uses TRBV29-1 and TRBJ1-4; the D is unclear. The CDR3 is 13 residues long. From germline, CDR1 is SQVTM and CDR2 ANQGSEA. The ends were cut back, 3 bases at V and 2 bases at J, with 7 bases in the middle. This chain's CDR3 is CSVDGGTNEKLFF. CDR3 DNA: TGCAGCGTTGACGGAGGGACTAATGAAAAACTGTTTTTT.

The V call is TRBV6-5, the J call TRBJ2-1, with 7 bases that match TRBD1. Germline V gives CDR1 MNHEY, CDR2 SVGAGI. This CDR3 region has 14 residues. The V and J ends lost 2 bases and 4 bases, in that order; junction bases with no gene match: 2. In DNA, the CDR3 is TGTGCCAGCAGTTACAGGGGACAGTACAATGAGCAGTTCTTC. Its translation is CASSYRGQYNEQFF.

This clone showed up just once. The V call is TRBV20-1, the J call TRBJ1-5; 10 nucleotides agree with TRBD1. The CDR3 totals 15 residues. Germline CDR1 and CDR2: DFQATT and SNEGSKA (reference sequence). V was clipped by 3 bases and J by 9 bases; unmatched bases: 11. The CDR3 loop is CSASLPGTGELPQHF. CDR3 nucleotide sequence: TGCAGTGCTAGTTTACCCGGGACAGGGGAATTGCCCCAGCATTTT.

The gene calls are TRBV19 and TRBJ2-2, with D maybe TRBD2 (6 bases). This CDR3 spans 14 amino acids. V lost 5 bases, J lost 3 bases, and 10 bases lay in between. Germline-derived CDR1 and CDR2 are LNHDA and SQIVND (reference sequence). The CDR3, as DNA: TGTGCCAGTAGTGGGGCTAGCGACACCGGGGAGCTGTTTTTT. Protein sequence: CASSGASDTGELFF.

This rearrangement joins TRBV3-1 (or the pseudogene TRBV3-2) to TRBJ1-2; 7 bases map to TRBD1. The germline CDR1 and CDR2 sequences are LGHDT and YNNKEL (reference sequence). J was trimmed by 8 bases and V by 4 bases; bases with no gene match: 10. CDR3 size: 14 residues. In nucleotides, the CDR3 is TGTGCCAGCAGCCCGGGGGACAGTCTAGGGGGCTACACCTTC. Translated: CASSPGDSLGGYTF.

This clone was seen only a few times. The chain is built from TRBV14 and TRBJ2-3; 8 bases are a match to TRBD2. V was pared by 4 bases and J by 2 bases, with 8 bases of the junction left unmatched. Looked up from germline, CDR1 is SGHDN and CDR2 is FVKESK. The CDR3 sequence is 16 residues long. CDR3 in amino acids: CASSRVGGLVTDTQYF. DNA of the CDR3: TGTGCCAGCAGCCGAGTAGGGGGACTAGTCACAGATACGCAGTATTTT.

The chain carries TRBV15 and TRBJ2-2, with D tentatively TRBD2 (6 bases). Germline assignment: CDR1 LNHNV and CDR2 YYDKDF (reference sequence). This CDR3 has 17 residues. Trimming pared 3 bases from V and 0 bases from J, leaving 14 bases between. CDR3 nucleotide sequence: TGTGCCACCAGCAGTCTCTGGGGGGTAGCGAACACCGGGGAGCTGTTTTTT. This codes for CATSSLWGVANTGELFF.

J is TRBJ1-4 and V is TRBV5-1; 9 bases map to TRBD1. The CDR3 sequence is 14 residues long. Germline CDR1 reads SGHRS; CDR2 reads YFSETQ. J lost 8 bases, V lost 4 bases, and 6 bases had no gene match. This chain's CDR3 is CASSLGTGREKLFF. The CDR3 nucleotides read TGCGCCAGCAGCCTGGGGACAGGGAGAGAAAAACTGTTTTTT.

The chain has TRBV11-1 and TRBJ2-7; 8 bases match TRBD1. V was pared by 5 bases and J by 2 bases, with 8 bases of the junction left unmatched. This CDR3 contains 15 residues. Germline lookup yields CDR1 SGHAT and CDR2 FQDESV (reference sequence). CDR3 bases: TGTGCCAGCAGCCGCAGACAGGGGATTACCTACGAGCAGTACTTC. It is translated as CASSRRQGITYEQYF.

The chain is built from TRBV18 and TRBJ2-2, with 7 bases identical to TRBD1. CDR3 size: 15 residues. Germline V gives CDR1 KGHSH, CDR2 LQKENI. Trimming took 2 bases from V and 5 from J; bases not matched to a gene: 5. The CDR3 nucleotides are TGTGCCAGCTCACCAGAGGGGGCAGGAACCGGGGAGCTGTTTTTT. Translating gives CASSPEGAGTGELFF.

About this clone itself: The sample carries other DNA sequences with the same CDR3. CDR3 residues: CASSPDRVSGNTIYF. DNA of the CDR3: TGTGCCAGCAGCCCCGACAGGGTCTCTGGAAACACCATATATTTT. V is TRBV3-1 (or the pseudogene TRBV3-2) and J is TRBJ1-3, with 7 bases aligning to TRBD1. CDR1 is LGHDT, CDR2 YNNKEL, per germline (reference sequence). This CDR3 has 15 amino acids. J was trimmed by 0 bases and V by 4 bases; bases with no gene match: 3.

The J gene is TRBJ2-1, the V gene TRBV4-2, with 8 bases lining up with TRBD2. Germline CDR1 and CDR2: LGHNA and YNFKEQ. The CDR3 is 13 amino acids. The V segment lost 4 bases and the J segment 9 bases; nucleotides outside the gene matches: 5. The CDR3, as DNA: TGTGCCAGCAGCCGGTTTAGCGGGGTTGAGCAGTTCTTC. This translates into CASSRFSGVEQFF.

V is TRBV5-1 and J is TRBJ2-3, with D tentatively TRBD1 (5 bases). Germline V gene sequence: CDR1 SGHRS, CDR2 YFSETQ. With 1 base removed from V and 1 base from J, the gap between germline ends came to 13 bases. The CDR3 loop spans 16 amino acids. The chain's CDR3 is CASSLNSDRRTDTQYF. CDR3 bases: TGCGCCAGCAGCTTGAACTCCGACAGACGCACAGATACGCAGTATTTT.

The gene calls are TRBV18 and TRBJ1-6; 11 bases match TRBD1. Germline V gene sequence: CDR1 KGHSH, CDR2 LQKENI. V lost 3 bases to trimming and J lost 14 bases; unmatched junction nucleotides: 18. The CDR3 is made up of 18 amino acids. The CDR3 is CASSPEGSHRDRGFSLHF. In DNA form, the CDR3 reads TGTGCCAGCTCACCCGAAGGGAGTCACCGGGACAGGGGGTTTTCCCTCCACTTT.

J is TRBJ1-4 and V is TRBV3-1 (or the pseudogene TRBV3-2), with 7 bases fitting TRBD1. The J segment lost 0 bases and the V segment lost 4 bases, leaving 5 bases of the junction unmatched. Germline loops: CDR1 LGHDT, CDR2 YNNKEL (reference sequence). The CDR3 sequence is 16 residues long. The CDR3 loop reads CASSRRQGATNEKLFF. CDR3 bases: TGTGCCAGCAGCCGTAGACAGGGCGCAACTAATGAAAAACTGTTTTTT.

The chain is built from TRBV6-1 and TRBJ1-6, with 12 bases lining up with TRBD1. The CDR3 runs 14 residues. The V and J ends lost 3 bases and 9 bases, in that order; junction bases with no gene match: 0. Germline V gene data show CDR1 as MNHNS and CDR2 as SASEGT. In DNA form, the CDR3 reads TGTGCCAGCAGTGAGGGACAGGGGGCTTCACCCCTCCACTTT. It specifies CASSEGQGASPLHF.

The chain carries TRBV3-1 (or the pseudogene TRBV3-2) and TRBJ2-2, with TRBD2 matching 10 bases. The CDR3 extends over 20 amino acids. Germline V gene lookup returns CDR1 LGHDT and CDR2 YNNKEL (reference sequence). V trimming: 3 bases; J trimming: 4 bases; junction bases outside the gene matches: 17. The CDR3 protein is CASSQNETSGPGWGTGELFF. In nucleotides, the CDR3 is TGTGCCAGCAGCCAGAACGAGACTAGCGGGCCGGGATGGGGCACCGGGGAGCTGTTTTTT.

This clone was seen a single time. A junction end diverges from the germline sequence, so it may reflect a read error. For the CDR3, the DNA is TGCGCCAGCAGCCAAGAAACAGGGCCTAATTATGGCTACACCTTC. Residues: CASSQETGPNYGYTF. The rearrangement links TRBV4-1 to TRBJ1-2, with D perhaps matching TRBD1 (6 bases). CDR1 is MGHRA and CDR2 is YSYEKL in the germline V gene. CDR3 size: 15 residues.

CDR3 in amino acids: CASSEAGSGGELINEQFF. In DNA form, the CDR3 reads TGTGCCAGCAGTGAAGCGGGGAGCGGGGGGGAACTGATCAATGAGCAGTTCTTC. V is TRBV2 and J is TRBJ2-1; 10 bases match TRBD2. The CDR3 consists of 18 residues. Germline trimming cut 0 bases from V and 6 bases from J; bases unmatched to any gene: 11. Germline assignment: CDR1 SNHLY and CDR2 FYNNEI.

The chain links TRBV12-3 or TRBV12-4 to TRBJ2-2; D uncertain. The CDR3 has 12 amino acids. V was cut by 1 base and J by 8 bases, with 5 bases left in between. The CDR3 DNA follows: TGTGCCAGCAGTTTAGGGGCTGGGGAGCTGTTTTTT. Residues: CASSLGAGELFF.

By proportion, this clone is medium-sized. The junction departs from the called germline gene at one end, perhaps through a read error. This sample also contains other DNA sequences that code for the same CDR3. CDR3 DNA: TGTGCCCGCAGCCGGGGCGGGGGGGCGAGCTCCTACAATGAGCAGTTCTTC. Translation: CARSRGGGASSYNEQFF. This rearrangement joins TRBV3-1 (or the pseudogene TRBV3-2) to TRBJ2-1, with 9 bases identical to TRBD2. The CDR3 contains 17 residues. Germline CDR1 and CDR2: LGHDT and YNNKEL (reference sequence).

The V and J genes are TRBV4-1 and TRBJ1-2, with a possible D match to TRBD1 (5 bases). Germline CDR1 is MGHRA and CDR2 is YSYEKL. The CDR3 runs 15 residues. Trimming took off 0 bases at V and 5 bases at J, with 13 bases between the two ends. Here the CDR3 reads CASSQDAAGRYGYTF. CDR3 nucleotide sequence: TGCGCCAGCAGCCAAGATGCCGCAGGGAGGTATGGCTACACCTTC.

This chain uses TRBV5-6 with TRBJ1-1; TRBD1 matches at 12 bases. CDR3 size: 18 residues. The trim removed 0 bases at V and 0 bases at J, leaving 6 bases unmatched. Germline values: CDR1 SGHDT, CDR2 YYEEEE. CDR3 coding DNA: TGTGCCAGCAGCTTGGGGGACAGGGGGCGGGTTATGAACACTGAAGCTTTCTTT. It is translated as CASSLGDRGRVMNTEAFF.

V and J are TRBV5-4 and TRBJ2-7, with a weak D call TRBD1 (5 bases). Germline CDR1 and CDR2: SGHNT and YYREEE (reference sequence). CDR3 length: 14 residues. V dropped 1 base and J dropped 10 bases, with 18 bases sitting between them. CDR3: CASSLLQGPNQQYF. In DNA, the CDR3 is TGTGCCAGCAGCTTGTTGCAGGGTCCAAATCAACAGTACTTC.